The present T cell receptor (beta chain) was sequenced within a study of chemoradiotherapy in HPV16-positive cancers. Study results and caveats: For HPV16-positive patients, expanding HPV-responsive T cells associated with longer recurrence-free survival. During treatment, candidate HPV-specific clones and E7-related motifs expanded in tumor.

For this clone: The antigen is not known.

V lost 3 bases and J 4 bases, leaving 14 bases between the germline ends. Germline CDR1 reads SGDLS; CDR2 reads YYNGEE. This CDR3 contains 15 residues. Profiled with immunoSEQ multiplex PCR; TCRdb holds only in-frame clones, not every one. The profile shows about 22,000 clones, roughly 90% of them singletons. The clonotype was recovered from a human donor with HPV-associated anogenital cancer. This chain links TRBV9 with TRBJ2-1, with D possibly matching TRBD2 (7 bases). The sample in question was blood, obtained from a patient who underwent chemoradiotherapy. DNA of the CDR3: TGTGCCAGCAGCGGTGGGGGGGGGACATACAATGAGCAGTTCTTC. It specifies CASSGGGGTYNEQFF.